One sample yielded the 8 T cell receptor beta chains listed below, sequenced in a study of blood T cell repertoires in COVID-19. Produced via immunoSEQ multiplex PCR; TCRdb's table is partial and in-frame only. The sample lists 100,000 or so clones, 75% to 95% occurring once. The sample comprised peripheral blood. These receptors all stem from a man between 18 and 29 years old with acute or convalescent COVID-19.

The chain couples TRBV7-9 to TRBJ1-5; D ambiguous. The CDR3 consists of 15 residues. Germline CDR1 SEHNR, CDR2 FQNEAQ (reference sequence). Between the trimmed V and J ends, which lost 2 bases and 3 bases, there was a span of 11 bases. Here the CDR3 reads CASSLFGSDNQPQHF. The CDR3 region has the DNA TGTGCCAGCAGCTTATTCGGGTCAGACAATCAGCCCCAGCATTTT.

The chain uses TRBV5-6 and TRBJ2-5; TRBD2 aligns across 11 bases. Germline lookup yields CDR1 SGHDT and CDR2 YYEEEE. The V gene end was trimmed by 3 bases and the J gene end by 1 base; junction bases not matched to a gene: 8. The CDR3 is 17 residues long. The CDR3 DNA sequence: TGTGCCAGCAGCTATGTTAGAACTAGCGGGGGCCAAGAGACCCAGTACTTC. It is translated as CASSYVRTSGGQETQYF.

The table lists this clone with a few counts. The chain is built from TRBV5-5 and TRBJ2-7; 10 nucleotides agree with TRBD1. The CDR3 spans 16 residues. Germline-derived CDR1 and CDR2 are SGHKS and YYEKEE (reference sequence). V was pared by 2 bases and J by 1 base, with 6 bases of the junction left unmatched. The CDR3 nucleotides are TGTGCCAGCAGCTTACATCCGGGACAGGGGTCCTACGAGCAGTACTTC. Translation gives CASSLHPGQGSYEQYF.

The CDR3 region is CASSSLTGSIAYGYTF. The CDR3 DNA sequence: TGTGCCAGCAGCTCACTTACAGGGAGCATCGCCTATGGCTACACCTTC. The rearrangement links TRBV11-2 to TRBJ1-2; tentatively, D is TRBD1 (6 bases). V dropped 4 bases and J dropped 4 bases, with 19 bases sitting between them. The germline gives CDR1 SGHAT, CDR2 FQNNGV. The CDR3 has 16 amino acids.

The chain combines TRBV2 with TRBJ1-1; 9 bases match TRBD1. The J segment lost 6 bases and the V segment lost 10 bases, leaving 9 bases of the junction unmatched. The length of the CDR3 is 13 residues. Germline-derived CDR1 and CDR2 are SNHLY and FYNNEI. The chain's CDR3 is CATRDRVLSEAFF. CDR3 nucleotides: TGTGCCACTCGGGACAGGGTCTTGTCTGAAGCTTTCTTT.

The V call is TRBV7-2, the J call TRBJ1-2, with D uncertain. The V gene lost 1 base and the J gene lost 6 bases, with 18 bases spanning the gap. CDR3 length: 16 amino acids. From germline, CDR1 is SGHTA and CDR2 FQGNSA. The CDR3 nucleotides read TGTGCCAGCAGCTTAGATATAGGCGCGGGCAGCGATGGCTACACCTTC. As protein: CASSLDIGAGSDGYTF.

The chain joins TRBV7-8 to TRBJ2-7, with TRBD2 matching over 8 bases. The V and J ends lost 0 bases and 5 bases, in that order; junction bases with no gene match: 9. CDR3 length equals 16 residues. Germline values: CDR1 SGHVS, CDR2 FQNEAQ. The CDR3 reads CASSLAGTSFSDEQYF. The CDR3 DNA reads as TGTGCCAGCAGCTTAGCCGGGACTAGTTTTTCTGACGAGCAGTACTTC.

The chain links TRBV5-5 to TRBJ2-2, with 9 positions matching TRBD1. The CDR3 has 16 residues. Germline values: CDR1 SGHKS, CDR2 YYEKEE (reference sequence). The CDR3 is CTSQPWTGANTGELFF. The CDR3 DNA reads TGTACCTCCCAACCCTGGACAGGGGCGAACACCGGGGAGCTGTTTTTT.